The clone carrying this T cell receptor (beta chain) was counted at least ten times. Every individual TCR cDNA molecule carried its own unique molecular identifier, which allowed correction of PCR and sequencing errors. TCRdb ran MiXCR on the 5' RACE reads and lists one entry per CDR3 protein. The sample has about 38,000 distinct CDR3 sequences, about 7.9% seen once. This specimen belongs to a study of spatial heterogeneity in lung cancer. Study-level information: Compared with alpha-chain sequences, beta-chain sequences were consistently detected in greater numbers. A unique TCR and UMI combination showed up more than ten times in raw reads, on average.

The time point was: blood at routine non-recurrence follow-up after resection. The CDR3 runs to 13 residues. Germline assignment: CDR1 MNHEY and CDR2 SMNVEV (reference sequence). V shed 0 bases and J shed 10 bases, with 10 bases lying between them. The chain has TRBV27 and TRBJ2-1; no reliable D call. The specimen was PBMCs, collected at follow-up. The source is a male donor with early-stage non-small cell lung cancer. Here the CDR3 DNA reads TGTGCCAGCAGTTTATCGTACCAGGACGAGCAGTTCTTC. Translating it yields CASSLSYQDEQFF.